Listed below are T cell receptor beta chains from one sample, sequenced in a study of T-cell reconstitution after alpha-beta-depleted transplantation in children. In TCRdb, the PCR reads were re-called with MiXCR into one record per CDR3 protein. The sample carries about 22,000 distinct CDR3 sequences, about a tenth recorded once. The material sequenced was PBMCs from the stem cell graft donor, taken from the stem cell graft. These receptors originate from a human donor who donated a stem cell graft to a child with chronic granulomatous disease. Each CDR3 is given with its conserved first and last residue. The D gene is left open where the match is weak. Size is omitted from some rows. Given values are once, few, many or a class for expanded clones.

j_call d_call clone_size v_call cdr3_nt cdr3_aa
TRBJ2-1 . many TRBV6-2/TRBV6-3 TGTGCCAGCAGTTACGGGGGACCATACAATGAGCAGTTCTTC CASSYGGPYNEQFF
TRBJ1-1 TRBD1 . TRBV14 TGTGCCAGCAGCCCTGGGACAGCGAACACTGAAGCTTTCTTT CASSPGTANTEAFF
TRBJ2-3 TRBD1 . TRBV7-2 TGTGCCAGCAGCTTAGCACGACAGGGGATTATCACAGATACGCAGTATTTT CASSLARQGIITDTQYF
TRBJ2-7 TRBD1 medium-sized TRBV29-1 TGCAGCGTCTCGGGACAGGGCTACGAGCAGTACTTC CSVSGQGYEQYF
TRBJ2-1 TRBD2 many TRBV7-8 TGTGCCAGCAGCTTAGCGGCTAGCGGGGGATACAATGAGCAGTTCTTC CASSLAASGGYNEQFF
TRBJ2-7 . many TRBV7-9 TGTGCCAGCAGCCCCCAGGCTGCCGCCTACGAGCAGTACTTC CASSPQAAAYEQYF
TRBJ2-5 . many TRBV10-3 TGTGCCATCGGGGGGGAGACCCAGTACTTC CAIGGETQYF
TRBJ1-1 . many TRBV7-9 TGTGCCAGCAGCTTAGATCACTGGACTGGGAACACTGAAGCTTTCTTT CASSLDHWTGNTEAFF
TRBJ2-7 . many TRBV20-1 TGCAGTGTCCGCCCCGGGGACGGACCCTACGAGCAGTACTTC CSVRPGDGPYEQYF
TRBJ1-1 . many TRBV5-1 TGCGCCAGCAGGAATCAGGGGAACACTGAAGCTTTCTTT CASRNQGNTEAFF
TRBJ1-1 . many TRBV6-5 TGTGCCAGCAGTTACCGGGGGGGGGATGCTTTCTTT CASSYRGGDAFF
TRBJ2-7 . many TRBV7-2 TGTGCCAGCACCATTAGAGAGAGCTCCTACGAGCAGTACTTC CASTIRESSYEQYF
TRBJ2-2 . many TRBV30 TGTGCCTGGAGTGCAAAGAACACCGGGGAGCTGTTTTTT CAWSAKNTGELFF
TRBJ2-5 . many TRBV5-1 TGCGCCAGCAGCTTGGTCAGGGGTTCGGCCAAAGAGACCCAGTACTTC CASSLVRGSAKETQYF
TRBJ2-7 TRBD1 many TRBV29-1 TGCAGCGTGGTGGACAGGGCGGCCGTGAGCTCCTACGAGCAGTACTTC CSVVDRAAVSSYEQYF
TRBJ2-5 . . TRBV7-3 TGTGCCAGCAGCTTAGACCCGAGAGAGACCCAGTACTTC CASSLDPRETQYF
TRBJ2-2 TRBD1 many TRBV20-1 TGCAGTGCTAGAGATCTCAGGGGGCACACCGGGGAGCTGTTTTTT CSARDLRGHTGELFF
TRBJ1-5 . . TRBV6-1 TGTGCCAGCAGTACGGGACGGAATCAGCCCCAGCATTTT CASSTGRNQPQHF
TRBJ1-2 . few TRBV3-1 TGTGCCAGCAGGTCCCAGAATGGTTTTTCTTCGCATGGCTACACCTTC CASRSQNGFSSHGYTF